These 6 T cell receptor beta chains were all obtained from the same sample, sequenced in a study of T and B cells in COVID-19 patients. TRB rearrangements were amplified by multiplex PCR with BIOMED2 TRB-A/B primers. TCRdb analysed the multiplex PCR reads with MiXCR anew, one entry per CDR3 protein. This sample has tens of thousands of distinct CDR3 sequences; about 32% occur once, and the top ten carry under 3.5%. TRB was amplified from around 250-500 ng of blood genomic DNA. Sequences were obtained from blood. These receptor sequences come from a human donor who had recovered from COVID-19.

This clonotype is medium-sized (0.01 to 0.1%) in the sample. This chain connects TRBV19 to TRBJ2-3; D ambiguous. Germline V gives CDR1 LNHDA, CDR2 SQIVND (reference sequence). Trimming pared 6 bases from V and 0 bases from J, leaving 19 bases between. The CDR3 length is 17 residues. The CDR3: CASSTLVKGSSTDTQYF. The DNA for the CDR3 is TGTGCCAGTAGCACCCTGGTTAAAGGGTCTAGCACAGATACGCAGTATTTT.

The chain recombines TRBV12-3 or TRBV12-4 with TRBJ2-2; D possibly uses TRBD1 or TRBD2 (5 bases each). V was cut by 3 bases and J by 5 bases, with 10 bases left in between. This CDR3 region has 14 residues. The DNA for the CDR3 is TGTGCCAGCAGTTTGGGGCCGGGGACCGGGGAGCTGTTTTTT. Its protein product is CASSLGPGTGELFF.

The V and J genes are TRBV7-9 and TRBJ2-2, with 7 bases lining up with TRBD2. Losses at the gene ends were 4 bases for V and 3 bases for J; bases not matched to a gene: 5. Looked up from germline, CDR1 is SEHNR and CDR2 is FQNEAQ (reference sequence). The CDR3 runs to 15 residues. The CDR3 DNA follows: TGTGCCAGCAGCTCCAGGCTAGCGGACACCGGGGAGCTGTTTTTT. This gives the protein CASSSRLADTGELFF. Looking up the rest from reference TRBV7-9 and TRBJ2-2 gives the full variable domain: DTGVSQNPRHKITKRGQNVTFRCDPISEHNRLYWYRQTLGQGPEFLTYFQNEAQLEKSRLLSDRFSAERPKGSFSTLEIQRTEQGDSAMYLCASSSRLADTGELFFGEGSRLTVL.

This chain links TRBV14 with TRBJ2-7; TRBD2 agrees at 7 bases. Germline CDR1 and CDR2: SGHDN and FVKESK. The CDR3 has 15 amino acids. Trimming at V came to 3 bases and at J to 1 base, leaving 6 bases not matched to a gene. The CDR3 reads CASSQEGGRSYEQYF. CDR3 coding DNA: TGTGCCAGCAGCCAGGAGGGAGGGCGGTCCTACGAGCAGTACTTC.

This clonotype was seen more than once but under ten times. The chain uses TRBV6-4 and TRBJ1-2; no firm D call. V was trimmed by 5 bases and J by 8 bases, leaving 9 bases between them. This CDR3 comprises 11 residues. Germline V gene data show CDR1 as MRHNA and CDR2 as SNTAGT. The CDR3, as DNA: TGTGCCAGCAGTTCCAGTCGGGGCTACACCTTC. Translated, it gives CASSSSRGYTF.

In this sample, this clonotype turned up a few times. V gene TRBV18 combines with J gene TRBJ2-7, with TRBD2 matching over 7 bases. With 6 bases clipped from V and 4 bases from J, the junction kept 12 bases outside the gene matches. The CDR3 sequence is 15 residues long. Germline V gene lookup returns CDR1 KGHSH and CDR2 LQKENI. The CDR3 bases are TGTGCCAGCTCCCCGCTGGCGGGAGAAAGGTACGAGCAGTACTTC. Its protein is CASSPLAGERYEQYF. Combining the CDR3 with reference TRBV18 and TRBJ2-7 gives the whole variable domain NAGVMQNPRHLVRRRGQEARLRCSPMKGHSHVYWYRQLPEEGLKFMVYLQKENIIDESGMPKERFSAEFPKEGPSILRIQQVVRGDSAAYFCASSPLAGERYEQYFGPGTRLTVT.